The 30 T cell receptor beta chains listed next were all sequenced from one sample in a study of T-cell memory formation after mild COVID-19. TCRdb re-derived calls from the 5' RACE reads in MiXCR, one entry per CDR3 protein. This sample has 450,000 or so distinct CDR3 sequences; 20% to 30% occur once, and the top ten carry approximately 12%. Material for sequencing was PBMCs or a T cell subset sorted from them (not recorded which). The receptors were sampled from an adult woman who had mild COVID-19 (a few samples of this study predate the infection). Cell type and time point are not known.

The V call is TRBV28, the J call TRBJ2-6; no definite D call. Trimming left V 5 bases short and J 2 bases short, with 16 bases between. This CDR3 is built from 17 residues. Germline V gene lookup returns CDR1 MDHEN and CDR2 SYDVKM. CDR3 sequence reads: CASSTARPGTGANVLTF. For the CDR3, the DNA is TGTGCCAGCAGTACCGCGCGGCCGGGCACTGGGGCCAACGTCCTGACTTTC. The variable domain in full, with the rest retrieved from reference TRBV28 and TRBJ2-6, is DVKVTQSSRYLVKRTGEKVFLECVQDMDHENMFWYRQDPGLGLRLIYFSYDVKMKEKGDIPEGYSVSREKKERFSLILESASTNQTSMYLCASSTARPGTGANVLTFGAGSRLTVL.

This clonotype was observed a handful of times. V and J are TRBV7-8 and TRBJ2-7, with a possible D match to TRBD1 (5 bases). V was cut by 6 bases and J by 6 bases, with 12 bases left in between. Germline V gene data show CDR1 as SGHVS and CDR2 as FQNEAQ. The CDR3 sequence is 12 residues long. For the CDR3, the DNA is TGTGCCAGCAGAATCCCGCAGGGCGAGCAGTACTTC. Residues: CASRIPQGEQYF.

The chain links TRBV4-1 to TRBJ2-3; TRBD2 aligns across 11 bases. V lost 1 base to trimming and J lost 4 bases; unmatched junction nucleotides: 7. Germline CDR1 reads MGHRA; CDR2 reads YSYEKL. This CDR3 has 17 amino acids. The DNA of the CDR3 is TGCGCCAGCAGCCAAGCCGTCCTAGCGGGGGGTTCAGATACGCAGTATTTT. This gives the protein CASSQAVLAGGSDTQYF.

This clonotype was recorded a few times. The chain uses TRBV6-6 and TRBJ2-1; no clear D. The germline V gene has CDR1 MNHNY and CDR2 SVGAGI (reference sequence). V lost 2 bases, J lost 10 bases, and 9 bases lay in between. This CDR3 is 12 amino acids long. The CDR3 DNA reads TGTGCCAGCAGTTACGCGCTACGGGAGCAGTTCTTC. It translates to CASSYALREQFF.

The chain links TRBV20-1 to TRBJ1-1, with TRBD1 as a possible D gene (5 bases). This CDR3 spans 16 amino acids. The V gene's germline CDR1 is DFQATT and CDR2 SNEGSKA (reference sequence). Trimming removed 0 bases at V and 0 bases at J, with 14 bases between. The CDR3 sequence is CSARDSGTGLNTEAFF. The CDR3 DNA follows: TGCAGTGCTAGAGATAGCGGTACAGGATTGAACACTGAAGCTTTCTTT.

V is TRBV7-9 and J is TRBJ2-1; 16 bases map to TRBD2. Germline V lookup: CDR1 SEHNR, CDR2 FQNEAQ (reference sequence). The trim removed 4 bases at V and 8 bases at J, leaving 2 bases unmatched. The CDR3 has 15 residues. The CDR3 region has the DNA TGTGCCAGCAGCTCGGGACTAGCGGGAGGGTATGAGCAGTTCTTC. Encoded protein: CASSSGLAGGYEQFF.

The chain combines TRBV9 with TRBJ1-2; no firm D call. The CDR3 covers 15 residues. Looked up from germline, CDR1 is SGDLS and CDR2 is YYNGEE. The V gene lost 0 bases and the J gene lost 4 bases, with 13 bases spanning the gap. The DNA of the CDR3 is TGTGCCAGCAGCGTAGGAACAGCTAATCCCTATGGCTACACCTTC. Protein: CASSVGTANPYGYTF.

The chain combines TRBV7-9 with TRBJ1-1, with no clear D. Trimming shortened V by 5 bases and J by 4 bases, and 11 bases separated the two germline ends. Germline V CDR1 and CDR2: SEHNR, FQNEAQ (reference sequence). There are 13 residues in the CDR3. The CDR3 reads CASSHDHVTEAFF. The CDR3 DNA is TGTGCCAGCAGCCACGACCACGTCACTGAAGCTTTCTTT.

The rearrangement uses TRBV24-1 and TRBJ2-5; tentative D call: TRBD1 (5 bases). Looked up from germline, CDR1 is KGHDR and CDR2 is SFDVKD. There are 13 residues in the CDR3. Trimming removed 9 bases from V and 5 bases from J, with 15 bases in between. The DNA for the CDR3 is TGTGCCACCCTAGACCAGGGTAGCGAGACCCAGTACTTC. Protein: CATLDQGSETQYF.

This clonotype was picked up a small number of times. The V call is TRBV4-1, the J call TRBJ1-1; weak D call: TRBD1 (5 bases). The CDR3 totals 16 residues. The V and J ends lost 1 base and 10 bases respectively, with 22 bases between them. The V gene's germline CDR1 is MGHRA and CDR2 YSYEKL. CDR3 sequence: CASSQGVRDLPPRAFF. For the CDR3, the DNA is TGCGCCAGCAGCCAAGGCGTCCGGGACCTCCCCCCTAGAGCTTTCTTT.

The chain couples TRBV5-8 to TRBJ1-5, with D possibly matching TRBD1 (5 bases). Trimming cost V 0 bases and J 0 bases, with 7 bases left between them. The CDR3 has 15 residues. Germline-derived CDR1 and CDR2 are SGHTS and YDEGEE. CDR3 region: CASSLAGSSNQPQHF. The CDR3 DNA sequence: TGTGCCAGCAGCTTGGCAGGGTCTAGCAATCAGCCCCAGCATTTT.

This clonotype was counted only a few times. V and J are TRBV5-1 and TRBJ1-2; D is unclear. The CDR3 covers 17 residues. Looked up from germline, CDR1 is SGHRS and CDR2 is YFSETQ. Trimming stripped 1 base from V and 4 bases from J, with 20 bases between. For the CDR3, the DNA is TGCGCCAGCAGCTTGAACCAGCCTACCGGAGTTCCCTATGGCTACACCTTC. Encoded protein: CASSLNQPTGVPYGYTF.

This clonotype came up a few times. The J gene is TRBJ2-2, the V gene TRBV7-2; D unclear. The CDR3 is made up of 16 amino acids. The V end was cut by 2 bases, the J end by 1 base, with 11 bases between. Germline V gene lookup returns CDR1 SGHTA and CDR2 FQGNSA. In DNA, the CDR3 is TGTGCCAGCAGCTTACGACACCAAAGGAACACCGGGGAGCTGTTTTTT. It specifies CASSLRHQRNTGELFF. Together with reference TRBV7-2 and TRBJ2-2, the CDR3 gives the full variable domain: GAGVSQSPSNKVTEKGKDVELRCDPISGHTALYWYRQSLGQGLEFLIYFQGNSAPDKSGLPSDRFSAERTGGSVSTLTIQRTQQEDSAVYLCASSLRHQRNTGELFFGEGSRLTVL.

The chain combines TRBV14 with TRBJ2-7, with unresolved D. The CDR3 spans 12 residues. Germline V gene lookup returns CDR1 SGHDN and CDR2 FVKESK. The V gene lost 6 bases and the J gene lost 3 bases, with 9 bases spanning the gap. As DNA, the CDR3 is TGTGCCAGCAGTGCCCTATACTACGAGCAGTACTTC. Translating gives CASSALYYEQYF.

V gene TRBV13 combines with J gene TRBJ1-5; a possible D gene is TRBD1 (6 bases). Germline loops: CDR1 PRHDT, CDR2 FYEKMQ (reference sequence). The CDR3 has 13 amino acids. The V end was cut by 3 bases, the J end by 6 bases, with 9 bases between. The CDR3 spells CASSLGDTQPQHF. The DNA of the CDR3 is TGTGCCAGCAGCTTGGGGGACACTCAGCCCCAGCATTTT.

For the CDR3, the DNA is TGTGCCAGCTCGCCAAGGAAGGACGCAGATGAGCAGTTCTTC. Translated: CASSPRKDADEQFF. The genes are TRBV18 and TRBJ2-1; D is uncertain. From germline, CDR1 is KGHSH and CDR2 LQKENI. Trimming cost V 6 bases and J 8 bases, with 17 bases left between them. This CDR3 is built from 14 residues.

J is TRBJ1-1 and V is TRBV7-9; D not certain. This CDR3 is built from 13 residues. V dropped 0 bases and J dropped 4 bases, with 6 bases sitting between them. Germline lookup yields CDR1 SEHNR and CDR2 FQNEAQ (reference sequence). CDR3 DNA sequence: TGTGCCAGCAGCTTAGCCGCGGCCACTGAAGCTTTCTTT. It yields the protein CASSLAAATEAFF.

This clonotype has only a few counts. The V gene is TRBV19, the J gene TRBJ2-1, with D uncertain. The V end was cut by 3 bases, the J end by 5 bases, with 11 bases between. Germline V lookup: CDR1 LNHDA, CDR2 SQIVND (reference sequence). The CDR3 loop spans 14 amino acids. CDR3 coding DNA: TGTGCCAGTAGTATTACTCCCCTTAACAATGAGCAGTTCTTC. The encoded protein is CASSITPLNNEQFF. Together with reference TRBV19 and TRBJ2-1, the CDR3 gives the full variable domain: DGGITQSPKYLFRKEGQNVTLSCEQNLNHDAMYWYRQDPGQGLRLIYYSQIVNDFQKGDIAEGYSVSREKKESFPLTVTSAQKNPTAFYLCASSITPLNNEQFFGPGTRLTVL.

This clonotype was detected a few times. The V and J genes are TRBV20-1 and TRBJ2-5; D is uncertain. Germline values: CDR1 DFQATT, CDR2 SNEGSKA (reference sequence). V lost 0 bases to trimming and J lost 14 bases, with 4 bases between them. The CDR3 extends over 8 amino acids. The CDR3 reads CSARDSYF. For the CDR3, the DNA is TGCAGTGCTAGAGACTCTTACTTC.

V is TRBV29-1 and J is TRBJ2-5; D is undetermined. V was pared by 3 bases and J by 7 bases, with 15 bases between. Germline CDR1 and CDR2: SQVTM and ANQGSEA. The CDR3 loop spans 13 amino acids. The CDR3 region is CSVDLISSGTQYF. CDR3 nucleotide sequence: TGCAGCGTTGATTTGATCTCCTCCGGGACCCAGTACTTC.

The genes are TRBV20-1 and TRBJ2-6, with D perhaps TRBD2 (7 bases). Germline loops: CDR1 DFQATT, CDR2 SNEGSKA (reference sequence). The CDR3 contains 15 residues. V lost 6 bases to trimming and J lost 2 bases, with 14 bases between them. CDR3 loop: CSAPGAGAGANVLTF. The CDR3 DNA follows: TGCAGTGCGCCGGGGGCGGGAGCTGGGGCCAACGTCCTGACTTTC.

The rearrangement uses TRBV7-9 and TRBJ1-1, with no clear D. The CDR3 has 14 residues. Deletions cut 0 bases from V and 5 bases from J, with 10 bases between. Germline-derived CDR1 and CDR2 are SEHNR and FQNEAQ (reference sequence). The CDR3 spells CASSLAGKGTEAFF. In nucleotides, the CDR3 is TGTGCCAGCAGCTTAGCAGGGAAAGGGACTGAAGCTTTCTTT.

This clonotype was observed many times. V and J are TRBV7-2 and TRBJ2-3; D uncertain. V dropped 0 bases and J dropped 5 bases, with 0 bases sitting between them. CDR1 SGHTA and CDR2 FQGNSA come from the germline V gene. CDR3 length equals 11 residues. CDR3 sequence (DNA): TGTGCCAGCAGCTTAGCAGATACGCAGTATTTT. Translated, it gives CASSLADTQYF.

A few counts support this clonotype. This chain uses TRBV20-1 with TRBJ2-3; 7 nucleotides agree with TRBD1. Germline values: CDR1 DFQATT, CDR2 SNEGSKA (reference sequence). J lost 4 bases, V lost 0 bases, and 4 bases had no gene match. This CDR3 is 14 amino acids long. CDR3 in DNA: TGCAGTGCTAGAGATAGGCAGGGGGCAGATACGCAGTATTTT. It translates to CSARDRQGADTQYF.

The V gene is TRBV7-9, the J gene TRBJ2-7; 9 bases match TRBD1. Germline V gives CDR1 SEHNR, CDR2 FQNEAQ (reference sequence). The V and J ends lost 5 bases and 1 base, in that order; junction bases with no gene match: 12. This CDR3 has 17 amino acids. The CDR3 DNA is TGTGCCAGCAGCCCGGACCCCTCACAGGGGGCTTCCTACGAGCAGTACTTC. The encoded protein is CASSPDPSQGASYEQYF. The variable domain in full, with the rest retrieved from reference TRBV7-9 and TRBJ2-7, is DTGVSQNPRHKITKRGQNVTFRCDPISEHNRLYWYRQTLGQGPEFLTYFQNEAQLEKSRLLSDRFSAERPKGSFSTLEIQRTEQGDSAMYLCASSPDPSQGASYEQYFGPGTRLTVT.

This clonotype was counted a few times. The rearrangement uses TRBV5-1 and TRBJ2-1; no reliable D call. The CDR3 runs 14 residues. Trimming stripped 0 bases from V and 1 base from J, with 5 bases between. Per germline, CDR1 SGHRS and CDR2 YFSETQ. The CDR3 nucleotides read TGCGCCAGCAGCTTGGAGCCTTCCTACAATGAGCAGTTCTTC. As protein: CASSLEPSYNEQFF.

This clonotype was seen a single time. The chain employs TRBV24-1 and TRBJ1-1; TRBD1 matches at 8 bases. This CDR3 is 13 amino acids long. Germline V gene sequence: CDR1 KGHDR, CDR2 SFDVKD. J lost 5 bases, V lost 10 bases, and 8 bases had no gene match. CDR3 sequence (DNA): TGTGCCACTTCGACAGGGGCCTGGACTGAAGCTTTCTTT. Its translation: CATSTGAWTEAFF.

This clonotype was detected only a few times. The CDR3 DNA is TGTGCCAGCAGCTCCCCCGGGACAGGAGATCTGGACATTCAGTACTTC. As protein: CASSSPGTGDLDIQYF. The chain is built from TRBV7-2 and TRBJ2-4, with 8 bases lining up with TRBD1. J lost 8 bases, V lost 4 bases, and 13 bases had no gene match. The V gene's germline CDR1 is SGHTA and CDR2 FQGNSA. The CDR3 loop spans 16 amino acids.

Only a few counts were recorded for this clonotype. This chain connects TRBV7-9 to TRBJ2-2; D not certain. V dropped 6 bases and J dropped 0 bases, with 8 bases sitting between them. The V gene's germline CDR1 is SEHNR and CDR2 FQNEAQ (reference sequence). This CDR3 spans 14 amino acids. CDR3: CASRDNANTGELFF. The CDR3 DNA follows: TGTGCCAGCAGAGACAACGCGAACACCGGGGAGCTGTTTTTT.

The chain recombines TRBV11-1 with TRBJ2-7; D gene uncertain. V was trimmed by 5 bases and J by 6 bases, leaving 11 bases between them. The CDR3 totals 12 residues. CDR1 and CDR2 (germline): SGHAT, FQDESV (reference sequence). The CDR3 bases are TGTGCCAGCAGCCGGACGATGAGCGAGCAGTACTTC. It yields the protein CASSRTMSEQYF.